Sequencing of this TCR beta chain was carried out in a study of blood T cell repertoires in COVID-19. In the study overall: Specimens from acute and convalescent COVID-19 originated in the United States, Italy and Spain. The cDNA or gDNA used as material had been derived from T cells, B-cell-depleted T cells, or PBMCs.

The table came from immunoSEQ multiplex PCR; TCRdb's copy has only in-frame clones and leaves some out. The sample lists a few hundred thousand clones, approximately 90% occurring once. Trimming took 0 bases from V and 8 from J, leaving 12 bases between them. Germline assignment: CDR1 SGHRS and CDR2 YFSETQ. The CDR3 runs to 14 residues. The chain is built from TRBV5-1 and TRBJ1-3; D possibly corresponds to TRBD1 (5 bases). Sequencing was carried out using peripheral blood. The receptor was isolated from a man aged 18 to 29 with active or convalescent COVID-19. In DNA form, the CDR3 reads TGCGCCAGCAGCTTGGGCAGGGATGAAGACACCATATATTTT. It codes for CASSLGRDEDTIYF.